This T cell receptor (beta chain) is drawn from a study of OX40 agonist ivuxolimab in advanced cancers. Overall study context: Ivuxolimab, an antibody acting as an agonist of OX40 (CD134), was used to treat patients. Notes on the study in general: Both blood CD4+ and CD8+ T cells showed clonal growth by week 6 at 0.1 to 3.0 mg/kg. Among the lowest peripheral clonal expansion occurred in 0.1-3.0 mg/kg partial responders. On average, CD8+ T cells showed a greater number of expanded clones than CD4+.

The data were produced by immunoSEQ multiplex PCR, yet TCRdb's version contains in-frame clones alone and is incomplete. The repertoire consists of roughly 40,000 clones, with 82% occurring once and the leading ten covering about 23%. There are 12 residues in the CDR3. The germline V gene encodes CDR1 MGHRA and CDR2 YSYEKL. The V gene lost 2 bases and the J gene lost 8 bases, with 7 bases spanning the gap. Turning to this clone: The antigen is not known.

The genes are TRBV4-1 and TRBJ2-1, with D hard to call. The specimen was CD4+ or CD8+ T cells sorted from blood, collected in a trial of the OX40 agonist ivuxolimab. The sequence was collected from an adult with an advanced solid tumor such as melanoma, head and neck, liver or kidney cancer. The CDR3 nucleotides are TGCGCCAGCAGCCAACTTCCCGATGAGCAGTTCTTC. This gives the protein CASSQLPDEQFF.